The 23 T cell receptor beta chains in this list originate from one sample, sequenced in a study of cytomegalovirus exposure and HLA in healthy donors. Amplification used 60 Vbeta primers and 13 Jbeta primers. Clones were read by immunoSEQ multiplex PCR, and TCRdb kept only the in-frame ones, dropping some. The data show tens of thousands of clones, under 85% seen once. The source material was PBMCs. Source of these receptors: a man aged 25-45 years in good health and CMV-seronegative.

Turning to this clone: Germline is not matched at one junction end, which may reflect a read error. The V call is TRBV6-5, the J call TRBJ1-2, with D perhaps TRBD1 (5 bases). Germline V gives CDR1 MNHEY, CDR2 SVGAGI. The CDR3 contains 12 residues. The CDR3 spells CASSSDSARESF. CDR3 DNA sequence: TGTGCCAGCAGTAGTGACAGTGCACGAGAGAGCTTC.

This chain joins TRBV6-6 and TRBJ1-2; D possibly corresponds to TRBD1 (6 bases). Between the trimmed V and J ends, which lost 5 bases and 5 bases, there was a span of 15 bases. CDR3 length: 14 residues. Germline V gene lookup returns CDR1 MNHNY and CDR2 SVGAGI (reference sequence). CDR3 coding DNA: TGTGCCAGCAGTGTACGGACAGATAATTATGGCTACACCTTC. Translated, it gives CASSVRTDNYGYTF.

This clone was observed once. V gene TRBV19 combines with J gene TRBJ1-6, with 9 nucleotides matching TRBD1. The CDR3 length is 15 residues. The V and J ends lost 6 bases and 5 bases, in that order; junction bases with no gene match: 5. Germline assignment: CDR1 LNHDA and CDR2 SQIVND (reference sequence). The CDR3 DNA reads TGTGCCAGTAGGAACCGACAGGGGGATAATTCACCCCTCCACTTT. The encoded protein is CASRNRQGDNSPLHF.

This clone came up a few times. The chain uses TRBV28 and TRBJ1-6; 8 nucleotides agree with TRBD1. The CDR3 covers 16 residues. The V gene's germline CDR1 is MDHEN and CDR2 SYDVKM. V was pared by 5 bases and J by 6 bases, with 9 bases of the junction left unmatched. CDR3 nucleotides: TGTGCCAGCAGTGCACGCCTCAGGGGGCCTAATTCACCCCTCCACTTT. This gives the protein CASSARLRGPNSPLHF.

This clone was counted once. The chain carries TRBV28 and TRBJ1-2; TRBD1 might be the D (5 bases). V was cut by 10 bases and J by 0 bases, with 15 bases left in between. Germline CDR1 MDHEN, CDR2 SYDVKM. The CDR3 totals 14 residues. The CDR3 region has the DNA TGTGCCACCATACAGGATCCTGCTAACTATGGCTACACCTTC. Translated: CATIQDPANYGYTF.

This chain uses TRBV19 with TRBJ2-7, with 8 bases fitting TRBD1. Germline trimming cut 7 bases from V and 0 bases from J; bases unmatched to any gene: 5. This CDR3 contains 14 residues. Germline V gene sequence: CDR1 LNHDA, CDR2 SQIVND (reference sequence). The CDR3 coding sequence is TGTGCCAGTACCCGGGACAGGAGCTCCTACGAGCAGTACTTC. Residues: CASTRDRSSYEQYF. The whole variable domain, filled in from reference TRBV19 and TRBJ2-7, reads DGGITQSPKYLFRKEGQNVTLSCEQNLNHDAMYWYRQDPGQGLRLIYYSQIVNDFQKGDIAEGYSVSREKKESFPLTVTSAQKNPTAFYLCASTRDRSSYEQYFGPGTRLTVT.

This chain links TRBV28 with TRBJ2-7; 8 positions agree with TRBD1. Germline values: CDR1 MDHEN, CDR2 SYDVKM. Trimming took 6 bases from V and 6 from J; bases not matched to a gene: 10. The CDR3 runs 14 residues. The CDR3 coding sequence is TGTGCCAGCAGCGGCGGACAGGGCGCAAGCGAGCAGTACTTC. It encodes CASSGGQGASEQYF.

The genes are TRBV27 and TRBJ1-1; D uncertain. The germline V gene encodes CDR1 MNHEY and CDR2 SMNVEV (reference sequence). The CDR3 consists of 14 residues. V lost 2 bases and J 1 base, leaving 8 bases between the germline ends. The CDR3 region has the DNA TGTGCCAGCAGTTTAGGCAGACAGAACACTGAAGCTTTCTTT. Encoded protein: CASSLGRQNTEAFF.

In its sample, this clone was seen a few times. V gene TRBV30 combines with J gene TRBJ1-1; D gene uncertain. V was cut by 3 bases and J by 4 bases, with 15 bases left in between. The CDR3 sequence is 14 residues long. Germline V gives CDR1 GTSNPN, CDR2 SVGIG (reference sequence). The CDR3 region is CAWRAGGSTTEAFF. The CDR3 DNA is TGTGCCTGGAGAGCCGGAGGGTCGACCACTGAAGCTTTCTTT.

In its sample, this clone was seen a few times. The chain joins TRBV5-1 to TRBJ1-1, with D possibly matching TRBD1 (5 bases). V dropped 0 bases and J dropped 1 base, with 7 bases sitting between them. Germline-derived CDR1 and CDR2 are SGHRS and YFSETQ. This CDR3 is 14 amino acids long. CDR3 sequence (DNA): TGCGCCAGCAGCTTGGACAGGCCGAACACTGAAGCTTTCTTT. This encodes CASSLDRPNTEAFF.

V gene TRBV5-8 combines with J gene TRBJ1-1; TRBD1 might be the D (5 bases). Trimming left V 6 bases short and J 2 bases short, with 20 bases between. The germline V gene encodes CDR1 SGHTS and CDR2 YDEGEE. This CDR3 is 16 amino acids long. This CDR3 reads CASNTPSGRANTEAFF. DNA for the CDR3: TGTGCCAGCAATACCCCTTCGGGCAGGGCAAACACTGAAGCTTTCTTT.

V and J are TRBV7-9 and TRBJ1-1; a possible D gene is TRBD1 (5 bases). Germline values: CDR1 SEHNR, CDR2 FQNEAQ (reference sequence). V lost 0 bases to trimming and J lost 0 bases, with 14 bases between them. The CDR3 totals 17 residues. The CDR3 loop is CASSLAGPKGMNTEAFF. In DNA, the CDR3 is TGTGCCAGCAGCTTAGCCGGTCCTAAGGGGATGAACACTGAAGCTTTCTTT.

This clone was seen a few times. The chain recombines TRBV6-1 with TRBJ2-6; D might be TRBD1 (5 bases). Trimming pared 6 bases from V and 1 base from J, leaving 7 bases between. The V gene's germline CDR1 is MNHNS and CDR2 SASEGT. The CDR3 extends over 14 amino acids. In DNA, the CDR3 is TGTGCCAGCAGACAGGTTTCTGGGGCCAACGTCCTGACTTTC. Its translation: CASRQVSGANVLTF.

This clone appeared a single time. V and J are TRBV28 and TRBJ1-1, with D perhaps TRBD1 (6 bases). V lost 5 bases and J 5 bases, leaving 21 bases between the germline ends. This CDR3 has 16 residues. Germline CDR1 reads MDHEN; CDR2 reads SYDVKM. The CDR3 DNA is TGTGCCAGCAGTAGTCCCGGGACATTCGGTTGGACTGAAGCTTTCTTT. It encodes CASSSPGTFGWTEAFF. Full variable domain (outside the CDR3, taken from reference TRBV28 and TRBJ1-1): DVKVTQSSRYLVKRTGEKVFLECVQDMDHENMFWYRQDPGLGLRLIYFSYDVKMKEKGDIPEGYSVSREKKERFSLILESASTNQTSMYLCASSSPGTFGWTEAFFGQGTRLTVV.

The rearrangement uses TRBV30 and TRBJ1-2; D ambiguous. V lost 2 bases and J lost 4, with 8 bases in between. CDR3 size: 12 residues. The germline gives CDR1 GTSNPN, CDR2 SVGIG (reference sequence). For the CDR3, the DNA is TGTGCCTGGAGTAGAACGGTCTATGGCTACACCTTC. Its translation is CAWSRTVYGYTF.

The CDR3 DNA reads TGTGCCATCAGTGAACCAACTCCCAGGGTTGGTAGCAATCAGCCCCAGCATTTT. Its translation is CAISEPTPRVGSNQPQHF. The chain is built from TRBV10-3 and TRBJ1-5; D possibly corresponds to TRBD1 (5 bases). From germline, CDR1 is ENHRY and CDR2 SYGVKD. The CDR3 sequence is 18 residues long. Deletions cut 3 bases from V and 0 bases from J, with 18 bases between.

This chain joins TRBV7-2 and TRBJ1-4; 8 positions agree with TRBD1. There are 14 residues in the CDR3. The V gene's germline CDR1 is SGHTA and CDR2 FQGNSA. V lost 5 bases to trimming and J lost 7 bases; unmatched junction nucleotides: 6. CDR3 sequence reads: CASSDFQGAEKLFF. DNA for the CDR3: TGTGCCAGCAGCGATTTTCAGGGGGCTGAAAAACTGTTTTTT.

This clone appeared a single time. The chain combines TRBV29-1 with TRBJ2-7, with 9 bases identical to TRBD1. Looked up from germline, CDR1 is SQVTM and CDR2 is ANQGSEA. Germline trimming cut 4 bases from V and 6 bases from J; bases unmatched to any gene: 4. The CDR3 contains 12 residues. CDR3 sequence: CSVGGTGPEQYF. The DNA for the CDR3 is TGCAGCGTTGGGGGGACAGGGCCCGAGCAGTACTTC.

V gene TRBV6-1 combines with J gene TRBJ1-1, with D unclear. V was cut by 6 bases and J by 0 bases, with 8 bases left in between. The CDR3 covers 13 residues. In germline, CDR1 is MNHNS, CDR2 SASEGT. CDR3 DNA sequence: TGTGCCAGCAGAACAAGTATGAACACTGAAGCTTTCTTT. Protein: CASRTSMNTEAFF.

This clone was recorded only once. The chain uses TRBV4-3 and TRBJ1-1; possible D gene TRBD1, 6 bases. Germline values: CDR1 LGHNA, CDR2 YSLEER. V was pared by 0 bases and J by 1 base, with 9 bases between. This CDR3 is 15 amino acids long. The CDR3 region is CASSQDGGPNTEAFF. CDR3 bases: TGCGCCAGCAGCCAAGATGGGGGCCCGAACACTGAAGCTTTCTTT.

The rearrangement uses TRBV5-4 and TRBJ1-2; D perhaps matches TRBD1 (5 bases). CDR3 length: 15 residues. V dropped 4 bases and J dropped 0 bases, with 13 bases sitting between them. Germline V gives CDR1 SGHNT, CDR2 YYREEE (reference sequence). CDR3 protein: CASSPPGASNYGYTF. CDR3 nucleotides: TGTGCCAGCAGCCCGCCTGGGGCCTCTAACTATGGCTACACCTTC.

A few counts support this clone. The rearrangement uses TRBV5-1 and TRBJ1-4; TRBD1 matches at 11 bases. The V segment lost 3 bases and the J segment 7 bases; nucleotides outside the gene matches: 8. Per the germline V gene, CDR1 is SGHRS and CDR2 is YFSETQ. The CDR3 runs 16 residues. The CDR3 loop reads CASSSGDRGVGEKLFF. As DNA, the CDR3 is TGCGCCAGCAGCTCGGGGGACAGGGGGGTTGGTGAAAAACTGTTTTTT.

This clone was recorded once. The V gene is TRBV5-1, the J gene TRBJ2-5; D might be TRBD1 (6 bases). CDR3 length: 15 amino acids. Germline CDR1 SGHRS, CDR2 YFSETQ. V lost 1 base, J lost 8 bases, and 18 bases lay in between. CDR3 DNA sequence: TGCGCCAGCAGCTTGAGCCCAGGGGCCCGAGTAACCCAGTACTTC. This gives the protein CASSLSPGARVTQYF.